This TCR beta chain came from a study of CD8 T cells in ankylosing spondylitis. Each CDR3 protein gets one entry after TCRdb re-called the 5' RACE reads with MiXCR. The sample holds around 890,000 distinct CDR3 sequences, about 11% seen once. Turning to this clonotype: Its antigen is unknown.

Germline V gene sequence: CDR1 ENHRY, CDR2 SYGVKD. The V gene lost 4 bases and the J gene lost 0 bases, with 10 bases spanning the gap. CDR3 length: 15 residues. Study results and limitations: From matched ankylosing spondylitis synovial fluid, disease-linked clones were reportedly recovered at significantly enriched levels. Characteristic, it appeared, of ankylosing spondylitis blood was a TCR beta motif of roughly eight highly homologous variants.

Material: blood, either unsorted or a sorted T cell fraction (not recorded which). The V call is TRBV10-3, the J call TRBJ1-5; D possibly corresponds to TRBD1 (6 bases). The TCR was taken from a male donor with ankylosing spondylitis. DNA of the CDR3: TGTGCCATCAGTGGAGGGACATTTAGCAATCAGCCCCAGCATTTT. Translating gives CAISGGTFSNQPQHF.